This T cell receptor beta chain was recovered during a study of blood T cell repertoires in COVID-19. Study-level background: The origin of the acute and convalescent COVID-19 samples was the United States, Italy and Spain. T cells, B-cell-depleted T cells, or PBMCs provided the cDNA or gDNA that served as material.

The CDR3 totals 16 residues. The germline V gene encodes CDR1 LGHDT and CDR2 YNNKEL (reference sequence). V was clipped by 4 bases and J by 4 bases, with 18 bases between them. This clone was observed a handful of times. Under the authors' procedure: Estimation of nucleated cell counts was performed using reference gene primer amplification. Libraries were prepared by immunoSEQ multiplex PCR; TCRdb keeps only in-frame clonotypes and omits some of them. V, J and clone size reflect that table, while D and trimming were determined from the DNA. The repertoire includes hundreds of thousands of clones, about 90% of them detected once, and about 1.6% sits in the top ten.

The sample was peripheral blood. The chain uses TRBV3-1 (or the pseudogene TRBV3-2) and TRBJ2-3; maybe TRBD2 (5 bases). The TCR originated in a woman between 40 and 55 years old who had recovered from COVID-19. This CDR3 is CASSPGYDWASDTQYF. The CDR3 region has the DNA TGTGCCAGCAGCCCGGGGTACGACTGGGCTTCAGATACGCAGTATTTT.